Listed below are T cell receptor beta chains from one sample, sequenced in a study of cytotoxic CD8 clonotypes in ibrutinib-treated CLL. Clones were sequenced by immunoSEQ multiplex PCR, and TCRdb holds only the in-frame ones, with some missing. The table shows over 100,000 clones, with roughly 60% occurring only once. Material: PBMCs, obtained after 24 months of ibrutinib treatment. All receptors come from a human donor with chronic lymphocytic leukemia. Each CDR3 is given with its conserved first and last residue. A D gene is named only where the DNA matches it firmly. For some rows the clone size is stated as once, few or many, or as a class when expanded; others skip it.

NA NA TRBJ2-1 TRBV29-1 12 CSSKRQNNEQFF TGCAGCTCCAAGAGGCAGAACAATGAGCAGTTCTTC
NA NA TRBJ1-2 TRBV28 13 CASRDKGVGGYTF TGTGCCAGCAGGGATAAGGGAGTGGGTGGCTACACCTTC
NA NA TRBJ1-2 TRBV5-1 13 CASSQQGNYGYTF TGCGCCAGCAGCCAACAGGGCAACTATGGCTACACCTTC
NA few TRBJ2-2 TRBV7-3 14 CASSLGGQAGELFF TGTGCCAGCAGCTTGGGCGGGCAGGCCGGGGAGCTGTTTTTT
TRBD2 few TRBJ2-3 TRBV28 16 CASSLNRAGGTDTQYF TGTGCCAGCAGTTTAAACAGGGCGGGGGGAACAGATACGCAGTATTTT
NA NA TRBJ2-3 TRBV30 14 CAWSPGGSTDTQYF TGTGCCTGGAGTCCTGGGGGTAGCACAGATACGCAGTATTTT
NA NA TRBJ2-3 TRBV27 18 CASSLSRGMGGRTDTQYF TGTGCCAGCAGTTTATCGAGAGGTATGGGGGGGCGGACAGATACGCAGTATTTT
TRBD1 NA TRBJ1-2 TRBV28 15 CASSLRDRGTAGYTF TGTGCCAGCAGTTTAAGGGACAGGGGGACGGCTGGCTACACCTTC
TRBD2 NA TRBJ2-5 TRBV7-1 15 CASNILAGAQETQYF TGTGCCAGCAACATTTTAGCGGGGGCCCAAGAGACCCAGTACTTC
NA NA TRBJ2-7 TRBV9 14 CASSVELGGYEQYF TGTGCCAGCAGCGTAGAATTGGGGGGCTACGAGCAGTACTTC
NA NA TRBJ1-2 TRBV5-4 14 CASSFRGENYGYTF TGTGCCAGCAGCTTTAGGGGCGAGAACTATGGCTACACCTTC
NA many TRBJ2-1 TRBV6-6 13 CASGAGGSNEQFF TGTGCCAGCGGGGCCGGGGGAAGCAATGAGCAGTTCTTC
NA NA TRBJ1-1 TRBV6-5 12 CASSPDSRRAFF TGTGCCAGCAGCCCGGATTCGCGGCGGGCTTTCTTT
NA NA TRBJ2-5 TRBV30 13 CAWKKDTQETQYF TGTGCCTGGAAAAAAGACACCCAAGAGACCCAGTACTTC
TRBD2 NA TRBJ2-1 TRBV5-4 18 CASTNLAGGLRAKNEQFF TGTGCCAGCACCAACCTAGCGGGGGGGCTGAGGGCGAAAAATGAGCAGTTCTTC
NA few TRBJ2-3 TRBV9 14 CASTTGLGADTQYF TGTGCCAGCACCACAGGGTTAGGGGCAGATACGCAGTATTTT
NA NA TRBJ2-6 TRBV4-2 15 CASSLGVSGANVLTF TGTGCCAGCAGCTTAGGGGTCTCTGGGGCCAACGTCCTGACTTTC
NA NA TRBJ1-3 TRBV25-1 12 CASTITGNTIYF TGTGCCAGCACAATAACTGGAAACACCATATATTTT